The 25 T cell receptor beta chains presented below share a single source sample, sequenced in a study of cytomegalovirus exposure and HLA in healthy donors. The PCR had 60 Vbeta and 13 Jbeta primers. Generated by immunoSEQ multiplex PCR, the TCRdb table keeps only in-frame clones and is missing some. The top ten hold around 2.5% of the sample, which has about 140,000 clones, approximately 80% seen once. The source material was PBMCs. These receptors all stem from a middle-aged man in good health and CMV-seronegative.

A few counts support this clone. The CDR3 here is CASSSGLNTGELFF. The CDR3 region has the DNA TGCGCCAGCAGCTCAGGGTTAAACACCGGGGAGCTGTTTTTT. The rearrangement links TRBV10-1 to TRBJ2-2, with a tentative D call TRBD1 (5 bases). The V gene lost 6 bases and the J gene lost 2 bases, with 10 bases spanning the gap. The CDR3 spans 14 residues. Looked up from germline, CDR1 is WNHNN and CDR2 is SYGVQD (reference sequence).

A note on this clone: An end of the junction differs from the germline gene, which may be a read error. The rearrangement joins TRBV7-7 to TRBJ2-1; TRBD2 matches 13 bases. Germline V gene data show CDR1 as SSHAT and CDR2 as FNYEAQ (reference sequence). The CDR3 totals 15 residues. CDR3 in amino acids: CASSLGTSGTNEQFF. In DNA form, the CDR3 reads TGTGCTAGCAGCCTCGGGACTAGCGGGACCAATGAGCAGTTCTTC. Based on the CDR3 plus reference TRBV7-7 and TRBJ2-1, the full variable domain is GAGVSQSPRYKVTKRGQDVTLRCDPISSHATLYWYQQALGQGPEFLTYFNYEAQPDKSGLPSDRFSAERPEGSISTLTIQRTEQRDSAMYRCASSLGTSGTNEQFFGPGTRLTVL.

This clone was picked up a small number of times. This sequence joins TRBV6-5 and TRBJ1-1; TRBD1 agrees at 7 bases. Germline-derived CDR1 and CDR2 are MNHEY and SVGAGI. The CDR3 covers 13 residues. V lost 7 bases, J lost 2 bases, and 4 bases stayed unmatched. This chain's CDR3 is CASTTGRNTEAFF. CDR3 coding DNA: TGTGCCAGCACGACAGGGCGTAACACTGAAGCTTTCTTT.

The chain links TRBV9 to TRBJ2-7; 11 bases match TRBD2. The ends lost 1 base at V and 8 bases at J; junction bases unmatched: 5. Germline CDR1 is SGDLS and CDR2 is YYNGEE. The length of the CDR3 is 14 residues. The CDR3 reads CASSVQSSGGKQYF. The CDR3 DNA follows: TGTGCCAGCAGCGTACAATCTAGCGGGGGGAAGCAGTACTTC.

This chain joins TRBV4-1 and TRBJ2-5; D is unresolved. From germline, CDR1 is MGHRA and CDR2 YSYEKL. V shed 1 base and J shed 4 bases, with 13 bases lying between them. This CDR3 has 15 residues. For the CDR3, the DNA is TGCGCCAGCAGCCAAGCTAGTACTGGCTCAGAGACCCAGTACTTC. This gives the protein CASSQASTGSETQYF.

The CDR3 sequence is CSVLSGSSYEQYF. In DNA, the CDR3 is TGCAGCGTCCTTAGCGGGAGCTCCTACGAGCAGTACTTC. This chain joins TRBV29-1 and TRBJ2-7, with TRBD2 matching 9 bases. Germline V gives CDR1 SQVTM, CDR2 ANQGSEA. With 6 bases clipped from V and 0 bases from J, the junction kept 3 bases outside the gene matches. This CDR3 comprises 13 residues.

The chain links TRBV6-5 to TRBJ1-1, with D unresolved. Germline CDR1 is MNHEY and CDR2 is SVGAGI. The V and J ends lost 2 bases and 6 bases respectively, with 13 bases between them. The CDR3 covers 14 residues. CDR3 DNA sequence: TGTGCCAGCAGTTACGATGATCGGAGGTCTGAAGCTTTCTTT. This encodes CASSYDDRRSEAFF.

The chain links TRBV19 to TRBJ1-5; possibly TRBD1 for D (6 bases). Germline assignment: CDR1 LNHDA and CDR2 SQIVND (reference sequence). Trimming stripped 7 bases from V and 2 bases from J, with 15 bases between. The CDR3 totals 15 residues. CDR3 DNA: TGTGCCAGTACCCCGAGGGGGGGCCGCAATCAGCCCCAGCATTTT. This codes for CASTPRGGRNQPQHF.

This clone was recorded once. This sequence joins TRBV28 and TRBJ2-1; 7 nucleotides line up with TRBD2. With 2 bases clipped from V and 3 bases from J, the junction kept 4 bases outside the gene matches. CDR1 and CDR2 from the germline V gene are MDHEN and SYDVKM. The CDR3 is 15 amino acids. CDR3 region: CASSLSKRGYNEQFF. As DNA, the CDR3 is TGTGCCAGCAGTTTAAGTAAGCGGGGCTACAATGAGCAGTTCTTC.

J is TRBJ1-4 and V is TRBV5-4; D is undetermined. CDR3 length equals 13 residues. Deletions cut 4 bases from V and 7 bases from J, with 11 bases between. CDR1 SGHNT and CDR2 YYREEE come from the germline V gene (reference sequence). CDR3 DNA sequence: TGTGCCAGCAGCCCGGAGAAGAGTGAAAAACTGTTTTTT. Protein sequence: CASSPEKSEKLFF. Full variable domain (missing parts from reference TRBV5-4 and TRBJ1-4): ETGVTQSPTHLIKTRGQQVTLRCSSQSGHNTVSWYQQALGQGPQFIFQYYREEENGRGNFPPRFSGLQFPNYSSELNVNALELDDSALYLCASSPEKSEKLFFGSGTQLSVL.

This clone was detected once. This chain links TRBV18 with TRBJ1-4; TRBD1 aligns across 10 bases. Germline V gene data show CDR1 as KGHSH and CDR2 as LQKENI. Trimming removed 5 bases from V and 5 bases from J; junction bases left unmatched: 5. This CDR3 region has 15 residues. This CDR3 is CASSKGQGGNEKLFF. CDR3 DNA: TGTGCCAGCTCAAAAGGACAGGGGGGGAATGAAAAACTGTTTTTT.

The rearrangement joins TRBV11-2 to TRBJ1-3; D unresolved. Germline V gives CDR1 SGHAT, CDR2 FQNNGV. Trimming stripped 0 bases from V and 4 bases from J, with 7 bases between. CDR3 length equals 14 residues. The chain's CDR3 is CASSLDPRGNTIYF. CDR3 DNA sequence: TGTGCCAGCAGCTTAGACCCCAGGGGAAACACCATATATTTT.

The chain joins TRBV7-9 to TRBJ1-4; no firm D call. This CDR3 has 15 residues. Germline V lookup: CDR1 SEHNR, CDR2 FQNEAQ (reference sequence). V was pared by 3 bases and J by 4 bases, with 12 bases between. CDR3 region: CASSFAGDYNEKLFF. The CDR3, as DNA: TGTGCCAGCAGCTTCGCAGGTGATTATAATGAAAAACTGTTTTTT.

The chain's CDR3 is CASSEIRPGGLNTEAFF. The CDR3 nucleotides read TGTGCCAGCAGTGAAATTCGACCGGGTGGTTTGAACACTGAAGCTTTCTTT. The V gene is TRBV6-1, the J gene TRBJ1-1; D remains unclear. This CDR3 comprises 17 residues. Trimming removed 2 bases from V and 0 bases from J, with 16 bases in between. CDR1 is MNHNS, CDR2 SASEGT, per germline.

The J gene is TRBJ1-4, the V gene TRBV9; D remains ambiguous. The V gene lost 4 bases and the J gene lost 3 bases, with 10 bases spanning the gap. This CDR3 spans 14 amino acids. From germline, CDR1 is SGDLS and CDR2 YYNGEE. CDR3 nucleotide sequence: TGTGCCAGCAGCCCCGGCGGGCCTAATGAAAAACTGTTTTTT. Encoded protein: CASSPGGPNEKLFF.

The V call is TRBV5-1, the J call TRBJ2-4, with 7 bases that match TRBD1. This CDR3 is built from 16 residues. J gave up 3 bases and V 3 bases, and 9 bases lay outside the gene matches. The germline gives CDR1 SGHRS, CDR2 YFSETQ. CDR3 sequence reads: CASSSYGTDSKNIQYF. The CDR3 bases are TGCGCCAGCAGCTCCTACGGGACAGACAGCAAAAACATTCAGTACTTC.

The chain has TRBV10-2 and TRBJ2-7; D gene ambiguous. Trimming removed 3 bases from V and 3 bases from J, with 6 bases in between. CDR1 is WSHSY and CDR2 is SAAADI in the germline V gene. This CDR3 comprises 12 residues. In DNA, the CDR3 is TGCGCCAGCAGTGAAGGCGGCTACGAGCAGTACTTC. Translated, it gives CASSEGGYEQYF.

CDR3 sequence: CASSSLSTLNTEAFF. In DNA, the CDR3 is TGTGCCAGCAGTTCCCTCTCAACACTAAACACTGAAGCTTTCTTT. The chain joins TRBV28 to TRBJ1-1; D is unresolved. The germline CDR1 and CDR2 sequences are MDHEN and SYDVKM. Trimming removed 4 bases at V and 2 bases at J, with 14 bases between. This CDR3 has 15 amino acids.

The gene calls are TRBV27 and TRBJ1-6, with TRBD1 matching 7 bases. The CDR3 consists of 15 residues. Germline values: CDR1 MNHEY, CDR2 SMNVEV (reference sequence). V shed 5 bases, J shed 7 bases, and the junction held 8 bases outside the gene matches. In nucleotides, the CDR3 is TGTGCCAGCAGTGTACAGGGACAGAAAAATTCACCCCTCCACTTT. It specifies CASSVQGQKNSPLHF.

V is TRBV25-1 and J is TRBJ1-5; D ambiguous. The CDR3 is 14 residues long. V lost 2 bases and J 1 base, leaving 6 bases between the germline ends. Germline loops: CDR1 MGHDK, CDR2 SYGVNS. The CDR3 protein is CASSEPGSNQPQHF. The CDR3 nucleotides are TGTGCCAGCAGTGAACCCGGGAGCAATCAGCCCCAGCATTTT.

The chain employs TRBV29-1 and TRBJ2-5, with 11 nucleotides matching TRBD1. Germline CDR1 is SQVTM and CDR2 is ANQGSEA. This CDR3 contains 16 residues. J was trimmed by 1 base and V by 4 bases; bases with no gene match: 8. The CDR3 DNA sequence: TGCAGCGTTGCATATTGGGACAGGGGGGCCCAAGAGACCCAGTACTTC. Translated: CSVAYWDRGAQETQYF.

The rearrangement joins TRBV15 to TRBJ1-5, with TRBD1 matching 8 bases. V dropped 6 bases and J dropped 1; count of bases not matched to a gene: 11. Germline values: CDR1 LNHNV, CDR2 YYDKDF (reference sequence). The CDR3 consists of 17 residues. DNA of the CDR3: TGTGCCACCAGGGATAACCCGGGGACAGGAAGCAATCAGCCCCAGCATTTT. It translates to CATRDNPGTGSNQPQHF.

The chain uses TRBV6-5 and TRBJ2-2; D not resolved. The CDR3 consists of 13 residues. Germline V gene sequence: CDR1 MNHEY, CDR2 SVGAGI. The V and J ends lost 2 bases and 6 bases respectively, with 7 bases between them. In nucleotides, the CDR3 is TGTGCCAGCAGTTACCAGGCTCCCGGGGAGCTGTTTTTT. Its protein is CASSYQAPGELFF.

The chain couples TRBV5-6 to TRBJ2-3, with TRBD2 identical over 9 bases. J gave up 3 bases and V 7 bases, and 9 bases lay outside the gene matches. The CDR3 is made up of 15 amino acids. Germline values: CDR1 SGHDT, CDR2 YYEEEE. Written as DNA, the CDR3 is TGTGCCAGCTTCCCTAGCGGGAAAAGGACAGATACGCAGTATTTT. Translated, it gives CASFPSGKRTDTQYF.

This clone was observed a single time. This chain uses TRBV4-2 with TRBJ2-2; weak D call: TRBD2 (5 bases). V gave up 5 bases and J gave up 2 bases, with 12 bases separating them. The CDR3 runs 15 residues. CDR1 and CDR2 (germline): LGHNA, YNFKEQ. CDR3 coding DNA: TGTGCCAGCAGCTTTCGGACTTCTAACACCGGGGAGCTGTTTTTT. It yields the protein CASSFRTSNTGELFF.